This T cell receptor beta chain is drawn from a study of blood T cell repertoires in COVID-19. Study-level background: The study drew acute and convalescent COVID-19 samples from the United States, Italy and Spain. Nucleic acid was either cDNA or gDNA, and it came from T cells, B-cell-depleted T cells, or PBMCs.

The CDR3 has 13 residues. Germline CDR1 GTSNPN, CDR2 SVGIG (reference sequence). Trimming removed 3 bases at V and 0 bases at J, with 6 bases between. TCRdb's copy holds only in-frame clones and misses some; the assay was immunoSEQ multiplex PCR. The sample contains 72,000 or so clones, approximately 85% of which appear only once. V is TRBV30 and J is TRBJ2-1, with D maybe TRBD2 (6 bases). The source is a woman of 80 years or more with active or convalescent COVID-19. The specimen sequenced was peripheral blood. CDR3 DNA sequence: TGTGCCTGGAGGACTAGCTCCTACAATGAGCAGTTCTTC. Translation gives CAWRTSSYNEQFF.